The TCR beta chain described here comes from a study of cytomegalovirus exposure and HLA in healthy donors. Study details: According to later analysis, the same platform produced the 100 to 150 validation and approximately 630 first-cohort repertoires.

The donors were members of the validation cohort comprising some 120 subjects, separate from the roughly 640-subject first cohort. Clones were sequenced by immunoSEQ multiplex PCR, and TCRdb holds only the in-frame ones, with some missing. The sample lists 300,000 or so clones, approximately 86% occurring once. The receptor was derived from a man aged 25-45 years in good health and CMV-seronegative. Sequenced input: PBMCs.

The chain's CDR3 is CASSLQAGPSNQPQHF. The CDR3 nucleotides read TGCGCCAGCAGCCTTCAAGCAGGGCCGAGCAATCAGCCCCAGCATTTT. The chain joins TRBV4-1 to TRBJ1-5, with a tentative D call TRBD1 (5 bases). The V end was cut by 4 bases, the J end by 1 base, with 14 bases between. The germline V gene encodes CDR1 MGHRA and CDR2 YSYEKL. The CDR3 sequence is 16 residues long.